The 19 T cell receptor beta chains given below trace back to one sample, sequenced in a study of T cell responses to AZD1222 COVID-19 vaccine. Here immunoSEQ multiplex PCR was the method, and the copy in TCRdb shows in-frame clones only, minus some. The sample lists 150,000 to 200,000 clones; about nine tenths were seen once. The source was peripheral blood, collected on day 0 of AZD1222 vaccination. The receptors shown here come from an adult in good health.

This sequence joins TRBV10-2 and TRBJ2-7, with unresolved D. The CDR3 is made up of 13 amino acids. Germline values: CDR1 WSHSY, CDR2 SAAADI. Trimming shortened V by 5 bases and J by 4 bases, and 12 bases separated the two germline ends. The CDR3 sequence: CASSFGSQYEQYF. CDR3 nucleotide sequence: TGCGCCAGCAGTTTCGGATCGCAGTACGAGCAGTACTTC.

The gene calls are TRBV7-8 and TRBJ1-1; D call uncertain. Germline CDR1 reads SGHVS; CDR2 reads FQNEAQ. The V and J ends lost 4 bases and 2 bases respectively, with 8 bases between them. The CDR3 consists of 13 residues. CDR3 sequence: CASSWTANTEAFF. The CDR3 coding sequence is TGTGCCAGCAGCTGGACCGCTAACACTGAAGCTTTCTTT.

The chain employs TRBV6-5 and TRBJ1-4, with a possible D match to TRBD1 (5 bases). Looked up from germline, CDR1 is MNHEY and CDR2 is SVGAGI. The CDR3 loop spans 16 amino acids. V was trimmed by 2 bases and J by 3 bases, leaving 13 bases between them. In DNA form, the CDR3 reads TGTGCCAGCAGTTACGGGGCGACGCATGCTAATGAAAAACTGTTTTTT. Amino acid sequence: CASSYGATHANEKLFF.

The chain has TRBV7-2 and TRBJ1-6; D unclear. The CDR3 is 14 amino acids. Germline V gene lookup returns CDR1 SGHTA and CDR2 FQGNSA. Between the trimmed V and J ends, which lost 1 base and 8 bases, there was a span of 9 bases. The CDR3 nucleotides are TGTGCCAGCAGCTTAGGCGGGGTAGATTCACCCCTCCACTTT. Its protein is CASSLGGVDSPLHF.

This chain uses TRBV5-4 with TRBJ1-2; possible D gene TRBD1, 6 bases. The CDR3 runs 13 residues. The germline CDR1 and CDR2 sequences are SGHNT and YYREEE (reference sequence). The V end lost 3 bases, the J end lost 6 bases, and 12 bases lay between the germline ends. Here the CDR3 DNA reads TGTGCCAGCAGCTCGGACAGTCAACATGGCTACACCTTC. Its protein product is CASSSDSQHGYTF.

This chain connects TRBV6-2 or TRBV6-3 to TRBJ1-1; no reliable D call. Trimming took 0 bases from V and 7 from J, leaving 3 bases between them. Germline loops: CDR1 MNHEY, CDR2 SVGEGT. This CDR3 region has 11 residues. The CDR3 loop reads CASSYSSEAFF. CDR3 coding DNA: TGTGCCAGCAGTTACTCCAGTGAAGCTTTCTTT.

V gene TRBV5-4 combines with J gene TRBJ1-6; D ambiguous. Trimming pared 4 bases from V and 4 bases from J, leaving 12 bases between. The CDR3 spans 15 residues. Germline CDR1 is SGHNT and CDR2 is YYREEE (reference sequence). CDR3 coding DNA: TGTGCCAGCAGCCCCACAGTCACTTATAATTCACCCCTCCACTTT. It translates to CASSPTVTYNSPLHF.

The rearrangement uses TRBV5-4 and TRBJ1-1; D unclear. The V gene's germline CDR1 is SGHNT and CDR2 YYREEE (reference sequence). The CDR3 has 13 amino acids. V was cut by 7 bases and J by 0 bases, with 10 bases left in between. Here the CDR3 DNA reads TGTGCCAGCCGGGTTAGGGTGAACACTGAAGCTTTCTTT. It specifies CASRVRVNTEAFF.

The chain is built from TRBV7-2 and TRBJ1-2; tentative D call: TRBD1 (5 bases). The V and J ends lost 3 bases and 4 bases respectively, with 15 bases between them. The V gene's germline CDR1 is SGHTA and CDR2 FQGNSA. This CDR3 comprises 15 residues. CDR3: CASSFTDSPLYGYTF. The CDR3 region has the DNA TGTGCCAGCAGCTTTACCGACAGCCCCCTCTATGGCTACACCTTC.

The table lists this clone with a count of one. The chain is built from TRBV27 and TRBJ1-2; D gene uncertain. This CDR3 contains 13 residues. Germline V CDR1 and CDR2: MNHEY, SMNVEV (reference sequence). Between the trimmed V and J ends, which lost 3 bases and 2 bases, there was a span of 7 bases. The DNA for the CDR3 is TGTGCCAGCAGTTTGGGAGGGAACTATGGCTACACCTTC. Protein: CASSLGGNYGYTF.

The CDR3 reads CASRSPGSSTDTQYF. CDR3 coding DNA: TGTGCCAGCAGGTCCCCAGGGTCTAGCACAGATACGCAGTATTTT. The chain has TRBV5-4 and TRBJ2-3; D is perhaps TRBD1 (5 bases). V lost 5 bases, J lost 0 bases, and 13 bases lay in between. The CDR3 is 15 residues long. The germline CDR1 and CDR2 sequences are SGHNT and YYREEE (reference sequence).

This rearrangement joins TRBV7-3 to TRBJ1-1; no clear D. Germline V gene sequence: CDR1 SGHTA, CDR2 FQGTGA. This CDR3 comprises 12 residues. V lost 5 bases to trimming and J lost 6 bases, with 10 bases between them. In DNA form, the CDR3 reads TGTGCCAGCAGCCGCACCCCCTCTGAAGCTTTCTTT. Its translation: CASSRTPSEAFF.

This sequence joins TRBV30 and TRBJ1-3; D may be TRBD1 (5 bases). V dropped 8 bases and J dropped 3 bases, with 11 bases sitting between them. This CDR3 spans 12 amino acids. Germline CDR1 GTSNPN, CDR2 SVGIG (reference sequence). CDR3 sequence (DNA): TGTGCCGGCGAGGGGTATGGAAACACCATATATTTT. It encodes CAGEGYGNTIYF.

The chain links TRBV4-1 to TRBJ2-2, with TRBD1 matching 8 bases. CDR3 length equals 15 residues. The germline gives CDR1 MGHRA, CDR2 YSYEKL. V trimming: 4 bases; J trimming: 1 base; junction bases outside the gene matches: 2. CDR3 amino acids: CASSPDRVNTGELFF. The CDR3 nucleotides are TGCGCCAGCAGCCCGGACAGGGTGAACACCGGGGAGCTGTTTTTT.

The V call is TRBV7-2, the J call TRBJ2-7, with unresolved D. This CDR3 region has 14 residues. Trimming removed 5 bases from V and 6 bases from J, with 17 bases in between. CDR1 is SGHTA, CDR2 FQGNSA, per germline. DNA for the CDR3: TGTGCCAGCAGCCCCGGGCCCCTTTTCATCGAGCAGTACTTC. Translation: CASSPGPLFIEQYF.

The chain carries TRBV10-3 and TRBJ1-4, with 9 bases fitting TRBD1. The CDR3 contains 16 residues. Looked up from germline, CDR1 is ENHRY and CDR2 is SYGVKD. V shed 1 base and J 7 bases; nucleotides not matched to a gene: 7. CDR3 bases: TGTGCCATCAGTGAGTTCGGGAGGACAGGGGTTGAAAAACTGTTTTTT. Its protein product is CAISEFGRTGVEKLFF.

V and J are TRBV9 and TRBJ1-3, with D unclear. The CDR3 has 14 amino acids. CDR1 and CDR2 (germline): SGDLS, YYNGEE. The V and J ends lost 1 base and 0 bases respectively, with 5 bases between them. The CDR3 DNA reads as TGTGCCAGCAGCGTAAAAGGCTCTGGAAACACCATATATTTT. It yields the protein CASSVKGSGNTIYF.

This clone was counted between two and nine times. The CDR3 DNA sequence: TGTGCCAGCAGCCGACAGGGAGACGGCTACACCTTC. It translates to CASSRQGDGYTF. The gene calls are TRBV25-1 and TRBJ1-2; TRBD1 matches at 7 bases. The CDR3 totals 12 residues. Trimming removed 6 bases from V and 8 bases from J; junction bases left unmatched: 6. CDR1 is MGHDK and CDR2 is SYGVNS in the germline V gene.

The V and J genes are TRBV6-5 and TRBJ1-2, with D hard to call. V lost 5 bases to trimming and J lost 7 bases, with 11 bases between them. Germline-derived CDR1 and CDR2 are MNHEY and SVGAGI. This CDR3 spans 12 amino acids. The CDR3 reads CASSHGVTGYTF. As DNA, the CDR3 is TGTGCCAGCAGTCACGGGGTCACTGGCTACACCTTC.